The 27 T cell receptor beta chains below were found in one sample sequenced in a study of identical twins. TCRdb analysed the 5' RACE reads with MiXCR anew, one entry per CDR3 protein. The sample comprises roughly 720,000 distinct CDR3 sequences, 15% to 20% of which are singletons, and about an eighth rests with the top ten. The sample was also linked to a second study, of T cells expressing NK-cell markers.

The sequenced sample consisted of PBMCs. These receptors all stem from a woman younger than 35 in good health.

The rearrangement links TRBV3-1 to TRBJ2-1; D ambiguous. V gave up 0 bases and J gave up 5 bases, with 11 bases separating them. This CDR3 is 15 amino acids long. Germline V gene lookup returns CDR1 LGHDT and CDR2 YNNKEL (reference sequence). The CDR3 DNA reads TGTGCCAGCAGCCAAGATTATACCATTAACAATGAGCAGTTCTTC. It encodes CASSQDYTINNEQFF.

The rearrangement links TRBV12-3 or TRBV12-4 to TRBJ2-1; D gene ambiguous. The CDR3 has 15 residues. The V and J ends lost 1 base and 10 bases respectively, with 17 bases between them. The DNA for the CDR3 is TGTGCCAGCAGTTTAGTGGGGATGGGGATCCGGGAGCAGTTCTTC. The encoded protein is CASSLVGMGIREQFF.

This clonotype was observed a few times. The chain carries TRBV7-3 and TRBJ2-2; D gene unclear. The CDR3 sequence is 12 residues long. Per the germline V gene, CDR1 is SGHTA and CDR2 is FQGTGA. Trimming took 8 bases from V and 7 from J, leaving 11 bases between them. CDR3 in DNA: TGTGCCAGCTCCCAATTGGGCGGGGAGCTGTTTTTT. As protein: CASSQLGGELFF.

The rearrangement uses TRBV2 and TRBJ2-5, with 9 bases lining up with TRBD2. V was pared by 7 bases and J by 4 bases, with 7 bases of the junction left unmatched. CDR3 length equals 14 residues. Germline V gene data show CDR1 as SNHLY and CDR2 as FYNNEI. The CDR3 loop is CASTGLAGAETQYF. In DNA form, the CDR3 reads TGTGCCAGCACAGGATTAGCGGGAGCAGAGACCCAGTACTTC.

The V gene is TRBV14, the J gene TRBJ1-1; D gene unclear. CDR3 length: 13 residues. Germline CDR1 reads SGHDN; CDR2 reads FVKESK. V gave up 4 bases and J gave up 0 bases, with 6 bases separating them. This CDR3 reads CASSRQVNTEAFF. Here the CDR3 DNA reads TGTGCCAGCAGCCGACAAGTGAACACTGAAGCTTTCTTT. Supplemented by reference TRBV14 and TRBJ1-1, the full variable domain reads EAGVTQFPSHSVIEKGQTVTLRCDPISGHDNLYWYRRVMGKEIKFLLHFVKESKQDESGMPNNRFLAERTGGTYSTLKVQPAELEDSGVYFCASSRQVNTEAFFGQGTRLTVV.

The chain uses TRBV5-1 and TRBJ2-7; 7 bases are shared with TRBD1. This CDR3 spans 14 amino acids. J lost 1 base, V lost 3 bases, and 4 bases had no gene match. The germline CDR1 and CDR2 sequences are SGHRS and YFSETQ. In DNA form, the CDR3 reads TGCGCCAGCAGCTCAGACAGGGAATCCTACGAGCAGTACTTC. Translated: CASSSDRESYEQYF.

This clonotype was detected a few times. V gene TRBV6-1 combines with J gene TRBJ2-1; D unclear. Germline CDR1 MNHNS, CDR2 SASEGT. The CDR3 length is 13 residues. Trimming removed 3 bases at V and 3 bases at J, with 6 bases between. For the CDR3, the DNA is TGTGCCAGCAGTGATACGCTCTACAATGAGCAGTTCTTC. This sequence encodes CASSDTLYNEQFF.

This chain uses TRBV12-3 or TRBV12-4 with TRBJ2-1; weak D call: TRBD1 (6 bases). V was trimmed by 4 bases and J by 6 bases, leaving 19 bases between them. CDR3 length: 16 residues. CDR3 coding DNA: TGTGCCAGCAGTTGGGGGCCCCACCGGCCCACCAATGAGCAGTTCTTC. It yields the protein CASSWGPHRPTNEQFF.

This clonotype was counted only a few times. CDR3 sequence reads: CAGTGLGSHNEQFF. DNA of the CDR3: TGTGCCGGGACAGGACTAGGTTCCCACAATGAGCAGTTCTTC. The chain couples TRBV7-9 to TRBJ2-1; D might be TRBD1 (8 bases). Germline V CDR1 and CDR2: SEHNR, FQNEAQ (reference sequence). Trimming cost V 11 bases and J 5 bases, with 19 bases left between them. The CDR3 loop spans 14 amino acids.

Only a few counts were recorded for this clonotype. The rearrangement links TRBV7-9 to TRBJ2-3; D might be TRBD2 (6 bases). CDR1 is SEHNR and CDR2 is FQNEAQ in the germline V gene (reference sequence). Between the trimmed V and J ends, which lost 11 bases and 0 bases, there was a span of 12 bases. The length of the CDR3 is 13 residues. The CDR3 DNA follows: TGTGCCGCCGCGGGGATTAGCACAGATACGCAGTATTTT. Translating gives CAAAGISTDTQYF. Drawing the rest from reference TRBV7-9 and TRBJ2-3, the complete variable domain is DTGVSQNPRHKITKRGQNVTFRCDPISEHNRLYWYRQTLGQGPEFLTYFQNEAQLEKSRLLSDRFSAERPKGSFSTLEIQRTEQGDSAMYLCAAAGISTDTQYFGPGTRLTVL.

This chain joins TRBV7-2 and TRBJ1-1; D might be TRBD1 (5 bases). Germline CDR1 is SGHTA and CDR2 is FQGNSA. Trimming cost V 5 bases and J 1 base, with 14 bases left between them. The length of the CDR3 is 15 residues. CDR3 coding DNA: TGTGCCAGCAGCGGGCGGCGGGGGACGAACACTGAAGCTTTCTTT. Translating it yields CASSGRRGTNTEAFF. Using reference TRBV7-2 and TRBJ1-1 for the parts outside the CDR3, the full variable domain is GAGVSQSPSNKVTEKGKDVELRCDPISGHTALYWYRQSLGQGLEFLIYFQGNSAPDKSGLPSDRFSAERTGGSVSTLTIQRTQQEDSAVYLCASSGRRGTNTEAFFGQGTRLTVV.

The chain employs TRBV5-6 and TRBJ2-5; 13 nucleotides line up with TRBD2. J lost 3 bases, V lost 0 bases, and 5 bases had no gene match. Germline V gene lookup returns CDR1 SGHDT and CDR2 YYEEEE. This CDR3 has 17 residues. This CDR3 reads CASSLAGGTSGEETQYF. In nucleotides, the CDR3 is TGTGCCAGCAGCTTGGCTGGAGGGACTAGCGGGGAAGAGACCCAGTACTTC.

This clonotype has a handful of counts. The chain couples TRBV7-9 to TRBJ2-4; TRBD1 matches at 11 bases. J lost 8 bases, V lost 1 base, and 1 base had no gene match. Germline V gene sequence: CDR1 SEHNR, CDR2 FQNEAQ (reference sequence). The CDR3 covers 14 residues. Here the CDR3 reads CASSLGTGGDIQYF. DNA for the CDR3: TGTGCCAGCAGCTTAGGGACAGGGGGCGACATTCAGTACTTC.

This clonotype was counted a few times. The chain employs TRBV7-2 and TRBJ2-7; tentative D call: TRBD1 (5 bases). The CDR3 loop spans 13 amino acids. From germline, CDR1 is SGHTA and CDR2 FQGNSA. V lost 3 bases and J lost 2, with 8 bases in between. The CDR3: CASSFDSTYEQYF. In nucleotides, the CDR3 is TGTGCCAGCAGCTTCGACAGTACCTACGAGCAGTACTTC.

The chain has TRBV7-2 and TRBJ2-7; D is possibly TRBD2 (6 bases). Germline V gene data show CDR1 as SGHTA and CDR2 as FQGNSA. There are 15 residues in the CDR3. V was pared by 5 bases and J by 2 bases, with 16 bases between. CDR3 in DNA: TGTGCCAGCAGCCCCCGGGGCGGGATTACCTACGAGCAGTACTTC. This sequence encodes CASSPRGGITYEQYF.

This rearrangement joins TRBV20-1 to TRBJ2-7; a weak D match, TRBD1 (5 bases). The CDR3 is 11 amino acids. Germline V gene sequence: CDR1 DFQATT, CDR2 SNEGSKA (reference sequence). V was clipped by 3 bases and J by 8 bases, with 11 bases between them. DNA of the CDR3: TGCAGTGCTAGTATACAGGACCAGCAGTACTTC. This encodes CSASIQDQQYF.

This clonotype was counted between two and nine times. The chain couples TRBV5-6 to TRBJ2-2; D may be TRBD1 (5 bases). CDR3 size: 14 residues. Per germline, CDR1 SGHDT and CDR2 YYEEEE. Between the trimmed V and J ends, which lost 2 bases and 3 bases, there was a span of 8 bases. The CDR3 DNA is TGTGCCAGCAGCTTTTTAGGGGACACCGGGGAGCTGTTTTTT. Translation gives CASSFLGDTGELFF. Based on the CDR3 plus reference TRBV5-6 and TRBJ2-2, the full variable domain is DAGVTQSPTHLIKTRGQQVTLRCSPKSGHDTVSWYQQALGQGPQFIFQYYEEEERQRGNFPDRFSGHQFPNYSSELNVNALLLGDSALYLCASSFLGDTGELFFGEGSRLTVL.

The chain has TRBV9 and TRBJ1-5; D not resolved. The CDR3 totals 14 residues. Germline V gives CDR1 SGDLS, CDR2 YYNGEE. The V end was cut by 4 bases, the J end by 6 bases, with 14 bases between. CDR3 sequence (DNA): TGTGCCAGCAGCCCTATGGGGTTAGGTCAGCCCCAGCATTTT. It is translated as CASSPMGLGQPQHF.

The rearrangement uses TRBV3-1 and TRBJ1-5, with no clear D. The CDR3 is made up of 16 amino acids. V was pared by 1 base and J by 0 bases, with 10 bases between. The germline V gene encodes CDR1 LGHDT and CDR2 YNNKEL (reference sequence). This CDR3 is CASSQGRGYSNQPQHF. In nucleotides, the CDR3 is TGTGCCAGCAGCCAAGGACGAGGGTATAGCAATCAGCCCCAGCATTTT.

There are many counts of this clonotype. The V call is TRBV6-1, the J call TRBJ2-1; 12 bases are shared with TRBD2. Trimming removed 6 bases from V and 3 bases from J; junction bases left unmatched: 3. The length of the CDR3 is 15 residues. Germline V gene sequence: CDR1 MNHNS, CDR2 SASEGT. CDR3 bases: TGTGCCAGCAGATCACTAGCGGGGGGCTACAATGAGCAGTTCTTC. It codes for CASRSLAGGYNEQFF.

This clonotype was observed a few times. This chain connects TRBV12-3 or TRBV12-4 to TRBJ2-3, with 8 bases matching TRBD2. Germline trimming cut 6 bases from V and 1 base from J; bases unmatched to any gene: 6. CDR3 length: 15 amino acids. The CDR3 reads CASRVSGIRTDTQYF. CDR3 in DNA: TGTGCCAGCAGGGTTAGCGGGATACGCACAGATACGCAGTATTTT.

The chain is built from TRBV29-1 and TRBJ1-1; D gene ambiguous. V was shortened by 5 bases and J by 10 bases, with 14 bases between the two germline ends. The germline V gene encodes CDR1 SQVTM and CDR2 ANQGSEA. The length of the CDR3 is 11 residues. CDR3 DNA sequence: TGCAGCGTTAGGTCGGGAGGGCGAGCTTTCTTT. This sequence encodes CSVRSGGRAFF.

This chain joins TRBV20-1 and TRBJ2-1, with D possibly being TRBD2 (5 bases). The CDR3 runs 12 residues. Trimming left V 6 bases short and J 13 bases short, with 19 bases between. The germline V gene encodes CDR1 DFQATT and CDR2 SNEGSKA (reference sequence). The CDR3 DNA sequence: TGCAGTGCAAGACCCCACTCGGAGGCACAGTTCTTC. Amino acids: CSARPHSEAQFF.

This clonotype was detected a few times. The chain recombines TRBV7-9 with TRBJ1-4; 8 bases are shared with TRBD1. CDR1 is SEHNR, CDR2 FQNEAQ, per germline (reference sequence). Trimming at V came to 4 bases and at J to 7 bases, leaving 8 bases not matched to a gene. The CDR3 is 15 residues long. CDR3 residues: CASSSQGARGEKLFF. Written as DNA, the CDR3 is TGTGCCAGCAGCTCCCAGGGGGCTAGGGGTGAAAAACTGTTTTTT. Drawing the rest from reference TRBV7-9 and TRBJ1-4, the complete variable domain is DTGVSQNPRHKITKRGQNVTFRCDPISEHNRLYWYRQTLGQGPEFLTYFQNEAQLEKSRLLSDRFSAERPKGSFSTLEIQRTEQGDSAMYLCASSSQGARGEKLFFGSGTQLSVL.

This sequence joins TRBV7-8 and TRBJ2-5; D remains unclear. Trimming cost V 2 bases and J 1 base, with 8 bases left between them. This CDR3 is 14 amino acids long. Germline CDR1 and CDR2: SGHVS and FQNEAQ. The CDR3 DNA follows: TGTGCCAGCAGCTTACTCCAGTCCCAAGAGACCCAGTACTTC. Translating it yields CASSLLQSQETQYF.

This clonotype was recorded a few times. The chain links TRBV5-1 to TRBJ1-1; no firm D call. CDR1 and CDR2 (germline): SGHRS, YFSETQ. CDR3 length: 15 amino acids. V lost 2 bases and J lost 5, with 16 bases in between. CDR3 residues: CASSLQSGVRTEAFF. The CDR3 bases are TGCGCCAGCAGCTTACAGTCCGGGGTAAGGACTGAAGCTTTCTTT.

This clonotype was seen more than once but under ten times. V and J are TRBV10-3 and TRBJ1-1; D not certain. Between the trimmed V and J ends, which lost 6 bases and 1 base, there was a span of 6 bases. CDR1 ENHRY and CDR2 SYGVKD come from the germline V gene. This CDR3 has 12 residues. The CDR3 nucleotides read TGTGCCATCAGGCGGCAGAACACTGAAGCTTTCTTT. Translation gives CAIRRQNTEAFF.